This T cell receptor beta chain was identified during a study of T cells in localized non-small cell lung cancer. Clones were sequenced by immunoSEQ multiplex PCR, and TCRdb holds only the in-frame ones, with some missing. The sample has fewer than 40,000 clones; around 87% are singletons. This clone is a singleton in its sample. Its antigen is undetermined. Germline-derived CDR1 and CDR2 are MNHEY and SVGAGI. The CDR3 totals 15 residues. Findings and caveats of the study: For the top 100 tumor clones, a median about 57 also appeared in adjacent lung. Clonality peaked in uninvolved adjacent lung rather than tumor. Those with higher blood T cell density had longer overall survival.

This sequence originates from a man between 40 and 70 years old with stage III lung adenocarcinoma. Material: peripheral blood mononuclear cells, obtained before any cancer treatment. The chain joins TRBV6-5 to TRBJ1-1; D call uncertain. CDR3 nucleotides: TGTGTAACCCACCCCCCGGTCAGCCGAAACACTGAAGCTTTCTTT. Translating gives CVTHPPVSRNTEAFF.